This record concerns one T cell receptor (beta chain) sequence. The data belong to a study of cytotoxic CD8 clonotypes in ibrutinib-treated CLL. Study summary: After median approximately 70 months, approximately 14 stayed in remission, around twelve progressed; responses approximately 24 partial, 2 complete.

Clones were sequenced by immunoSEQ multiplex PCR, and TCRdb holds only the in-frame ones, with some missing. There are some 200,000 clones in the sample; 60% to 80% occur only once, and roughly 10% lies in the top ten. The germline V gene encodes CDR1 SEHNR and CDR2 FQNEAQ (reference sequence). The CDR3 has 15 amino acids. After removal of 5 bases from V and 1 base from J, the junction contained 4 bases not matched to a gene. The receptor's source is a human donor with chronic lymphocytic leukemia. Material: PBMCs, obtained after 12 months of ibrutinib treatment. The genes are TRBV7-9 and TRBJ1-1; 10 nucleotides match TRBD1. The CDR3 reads CASSLRTGGNTEAFF. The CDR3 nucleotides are TGTGCCAGCAGCCTGCGGACAGGGGGGAACACTGAAGCTTTCTTT.